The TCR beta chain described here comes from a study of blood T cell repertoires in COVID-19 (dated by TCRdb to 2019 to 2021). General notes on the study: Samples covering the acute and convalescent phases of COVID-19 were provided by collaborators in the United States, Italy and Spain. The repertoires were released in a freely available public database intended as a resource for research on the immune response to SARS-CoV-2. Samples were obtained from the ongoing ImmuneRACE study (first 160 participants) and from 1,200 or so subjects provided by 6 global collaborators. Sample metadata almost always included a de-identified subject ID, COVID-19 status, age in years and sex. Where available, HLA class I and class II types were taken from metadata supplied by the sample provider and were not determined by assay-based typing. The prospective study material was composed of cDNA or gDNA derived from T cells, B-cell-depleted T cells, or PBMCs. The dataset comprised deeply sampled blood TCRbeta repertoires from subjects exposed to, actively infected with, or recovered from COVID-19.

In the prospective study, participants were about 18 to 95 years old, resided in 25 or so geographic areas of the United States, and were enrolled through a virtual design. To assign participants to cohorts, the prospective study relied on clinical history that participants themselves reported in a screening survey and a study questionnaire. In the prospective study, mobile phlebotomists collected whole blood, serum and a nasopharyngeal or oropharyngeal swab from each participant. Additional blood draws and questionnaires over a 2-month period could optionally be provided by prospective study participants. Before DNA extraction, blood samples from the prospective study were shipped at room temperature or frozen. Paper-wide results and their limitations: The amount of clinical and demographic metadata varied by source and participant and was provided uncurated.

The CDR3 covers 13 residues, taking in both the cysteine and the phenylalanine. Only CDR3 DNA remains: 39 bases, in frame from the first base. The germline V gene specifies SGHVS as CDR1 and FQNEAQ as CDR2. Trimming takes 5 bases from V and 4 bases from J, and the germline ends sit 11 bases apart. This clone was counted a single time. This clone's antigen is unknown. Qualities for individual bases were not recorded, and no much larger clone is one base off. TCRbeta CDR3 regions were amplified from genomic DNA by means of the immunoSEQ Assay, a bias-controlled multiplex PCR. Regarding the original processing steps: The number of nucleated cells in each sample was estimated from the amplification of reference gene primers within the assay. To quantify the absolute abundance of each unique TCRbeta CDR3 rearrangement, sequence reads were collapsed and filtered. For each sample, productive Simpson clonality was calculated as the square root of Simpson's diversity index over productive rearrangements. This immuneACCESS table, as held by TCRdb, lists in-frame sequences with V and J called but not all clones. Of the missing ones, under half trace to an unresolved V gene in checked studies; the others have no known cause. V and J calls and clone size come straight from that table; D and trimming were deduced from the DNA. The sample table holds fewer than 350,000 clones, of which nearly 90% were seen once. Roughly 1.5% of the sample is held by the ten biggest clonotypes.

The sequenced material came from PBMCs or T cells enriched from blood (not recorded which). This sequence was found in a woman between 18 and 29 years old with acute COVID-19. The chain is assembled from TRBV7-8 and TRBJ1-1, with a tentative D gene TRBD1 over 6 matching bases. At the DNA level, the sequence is TGTGCCAGCAGCCAAAAGGGGGTCACTGAAGCTTTCTTT. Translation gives CASSQKGVTEAFF.